This T cell receptor beta chain emerged from a study of T-cell memory formation after mild COVID-19. The CDR3 is 15 amino acids. From germline, CDR1 is SEHNR and CDR2 FQNEAQ (reference sequence). The V end lost 5 bases, the J end lost 5 bases, and 18 bases lay between the germline ends. TCRdb processed the 5' RACE reads anew with MiXCR; each CDR3 protein has one entry. The repertoire holds a few hundred thousand distinct CDR3 sequences, with more than 15% as singletons. The chain employs TRBV7-9 and TRBJ2-5; perhaps TRBD2 as D (6 bases). The TCR was taken from a man younger than 35 who had mild COVID-19 (a few samples of this study predate the infection). Cell type and time point are not known. The sequenced material came from PBMCs or a T cell subset sorted from them (not recorded which). This CDR3 is CASSPQNGGAETQYF. The CDR3 coding sequence is TGTGCCAGCAGCCCCCAAAATGGAGGGGCCGAGACCCAGTACTTC.